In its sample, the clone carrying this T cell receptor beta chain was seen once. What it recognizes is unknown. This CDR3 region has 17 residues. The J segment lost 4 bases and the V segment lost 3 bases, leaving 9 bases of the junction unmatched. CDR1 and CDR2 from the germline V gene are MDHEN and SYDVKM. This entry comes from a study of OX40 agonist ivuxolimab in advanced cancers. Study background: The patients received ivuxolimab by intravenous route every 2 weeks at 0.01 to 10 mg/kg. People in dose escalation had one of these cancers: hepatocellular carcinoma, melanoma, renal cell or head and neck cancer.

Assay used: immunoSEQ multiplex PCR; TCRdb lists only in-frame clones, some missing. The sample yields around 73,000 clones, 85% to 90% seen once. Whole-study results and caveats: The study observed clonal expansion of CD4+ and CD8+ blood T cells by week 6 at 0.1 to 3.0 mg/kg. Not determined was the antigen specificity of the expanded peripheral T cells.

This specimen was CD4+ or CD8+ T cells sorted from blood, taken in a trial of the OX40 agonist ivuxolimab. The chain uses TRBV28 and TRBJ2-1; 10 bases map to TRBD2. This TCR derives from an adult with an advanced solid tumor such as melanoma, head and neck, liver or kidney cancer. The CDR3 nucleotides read TGTGCCAGCAGTTTCACGCTAGCGGGAGAAAGGTACAATGAGCAGTTCTTC. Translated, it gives CASSFTLAGERYNEQFF. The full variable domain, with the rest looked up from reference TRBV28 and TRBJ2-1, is DVKVTQSSRYLVKRTGEKVFLECVQDMDHENMFWYRQDPGLGLRLIYFSYDVKMKEKGDIPEGYSVSREKKERFSLILESASTNQTSMYLCASSFTLAGERYNEQFFGPGTRLTVL.